This record looks at one T cell receptor beta chain sequence and its context. Its target is unknown. Losses at the gene ends were 5 bases for V and 2 bases for J; bases not matched to a gene: 4. Looked up from germline, CDR1 is SQVTM and CDR2 is ANQGSEA. The CDR3 sequence is 13 residues long. This specimen belongs to a study of cytomegalovirus exposure and HLA in healthy donors. Study-level points and caveats: A prior analysis recorded that most TCR beta V segments were productive about 87% or about 30% of the time. With later analysis, a missense DCLRE1C variant became linked to TCR beta V- and J-gene trimming.

PCR was performed using 60 Vbeta and 13 Jbeta primers. As handled by the study authors: It was a later analysis that counted about 80 million unique TCR beta chains, of which some 12 million were shared. Method: immunoSEQ multiplex PCR; TCRdb's copy keeps in-frame clones and lacks some. The DNA gave D and trimming, while V, J and clone size come from that table. The data show over 80,000 clones, 73% seen once. The sample consisted of PBMCs. This TCR came from a man aged 40-50 years in good health and CMV-seronegative. The V call is TRBV29-1, the J call TRBJ2-7, with 9 nucleotides matching TRBD2. The CDR3, as DNA: TGCAGCGTTACCGGCGGGGGGGCCTACGAGCAGTACTTC. It is translated as CSVTGGGAYEQYF.